The following is a T cell receptor beta chain sequence with its context. As yet, its antigen is unknown. The data were taken from a study of T cell responses to AZD1222 COVID-19 vaccine. Points from the study as a whole: A reported finding is that nearly half of spike-specific TCRs target unmutated variant regions. White British donors predominated, females outnumbered males, and clonal diversity was possibly underestimated.

Trimming left V 1 base short and J 3 bases short, with 15 bases between. Germline V gene lookup returns CDR1 MGHDK and CDR2 SYGVNS. This CDR3 is built from 17 residues. The data were produced by immunoSEQ multiplex PCR, yet TCRdb's version contains in-frame clones alone and is incomplete. The table shows about 140,000 clones, with 93% occurring only once. This sequence joins TRBV25-1 and TRBJ2-2; D might be TRBD2 (5 bases). This sample comprised peripheral blood, obtained after recovery from COVID-19. This TCR derives from an adult who had recovered from COVID-19. The CDR3 loop reads CASSEWSTPRDTGELFF. Here the CDR3 DNA reads TGTGCCAGCAGTGAATGGTCTACTCCGCGGGACACCGGGGAGCTGTTTTTT. Supplemented by reference TRBV25-1 and TRBJ2-2, the full variable domain reads EADIYQTPRYLVIGTGKKITLECSQTMGHDKMYWYQQDPGMELHLIHYSYGVNSTEKGDLSSESTVSRIRTEHFPLTLESARPSHTSQYLCASSEWSTPRDTGELFFGEGSRLTVL.